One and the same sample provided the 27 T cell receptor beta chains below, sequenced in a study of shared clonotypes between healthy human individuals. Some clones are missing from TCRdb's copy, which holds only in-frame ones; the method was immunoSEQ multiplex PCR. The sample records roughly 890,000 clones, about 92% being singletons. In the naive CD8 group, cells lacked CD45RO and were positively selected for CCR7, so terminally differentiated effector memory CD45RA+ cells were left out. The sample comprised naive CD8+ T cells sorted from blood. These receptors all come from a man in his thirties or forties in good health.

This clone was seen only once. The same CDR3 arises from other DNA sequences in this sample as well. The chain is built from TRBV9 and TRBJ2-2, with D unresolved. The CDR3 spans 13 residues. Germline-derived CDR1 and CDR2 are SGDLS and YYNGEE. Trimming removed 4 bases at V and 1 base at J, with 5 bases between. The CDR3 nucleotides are TGTGCCAGCAGCAGGGAGAACACCGGGGAGCTGTTTTTT. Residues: CASSRENTGELFF.

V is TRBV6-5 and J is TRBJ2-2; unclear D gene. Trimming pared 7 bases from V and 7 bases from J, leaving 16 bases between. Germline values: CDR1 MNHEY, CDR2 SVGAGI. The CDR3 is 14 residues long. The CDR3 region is CASISTPPIGELFF. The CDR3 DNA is TGTGCCAGCATTTCAACACCCCCCATCGGGGAGCTGTTTTTT.

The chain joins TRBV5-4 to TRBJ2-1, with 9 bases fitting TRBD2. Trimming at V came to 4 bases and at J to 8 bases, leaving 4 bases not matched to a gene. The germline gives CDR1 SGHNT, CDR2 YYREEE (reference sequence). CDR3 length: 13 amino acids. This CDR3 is CASSQRTSDEQFF. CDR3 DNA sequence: TGTGCCAGCAGCCAACGGACTAGCGATGAGCAGTTCTTC.

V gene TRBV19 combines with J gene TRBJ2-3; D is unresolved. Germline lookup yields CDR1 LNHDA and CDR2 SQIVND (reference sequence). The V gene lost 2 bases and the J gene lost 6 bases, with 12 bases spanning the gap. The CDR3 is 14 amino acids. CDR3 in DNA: TGTGCCAGTAGTATATGGGCTAGGATGGATACGCAGTATTTT. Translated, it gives CASSIWARMDTQYF.

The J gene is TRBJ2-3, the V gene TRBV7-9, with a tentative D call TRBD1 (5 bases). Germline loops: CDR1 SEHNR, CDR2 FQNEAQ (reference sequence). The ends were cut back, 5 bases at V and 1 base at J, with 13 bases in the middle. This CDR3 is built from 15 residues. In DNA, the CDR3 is TGTGCCAGCAGCCATCGACAGACCCGCACAGATACGCAGTATTTT. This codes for CASSHRQTRTDTQYF.

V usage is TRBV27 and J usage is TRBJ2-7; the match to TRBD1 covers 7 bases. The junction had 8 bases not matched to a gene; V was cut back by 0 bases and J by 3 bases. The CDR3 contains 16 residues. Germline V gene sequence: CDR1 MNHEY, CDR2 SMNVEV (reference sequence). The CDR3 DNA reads TGTGCCAGCAGTTTATCGTTGGGGGACAGACACTACGAGCAGTACTTC. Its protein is CASSLSLGDRHYEQYF.

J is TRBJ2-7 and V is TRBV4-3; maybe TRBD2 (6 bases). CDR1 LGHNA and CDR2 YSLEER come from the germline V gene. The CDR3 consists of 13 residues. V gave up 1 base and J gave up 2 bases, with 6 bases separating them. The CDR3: CASSQAGAYEQYF. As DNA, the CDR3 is TGCGCCAGCAGCCAAGCGGGGGCCTACGAGCAGTACTTC.

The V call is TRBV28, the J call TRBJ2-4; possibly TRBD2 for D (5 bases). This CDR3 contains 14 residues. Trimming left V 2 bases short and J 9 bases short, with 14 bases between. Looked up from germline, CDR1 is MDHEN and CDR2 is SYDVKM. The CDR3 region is CASSLVQEESIQYF. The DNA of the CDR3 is TGTGCCAGCAGTTTAGTGCAGGAGGAGAGCATTCAGTACTTC.

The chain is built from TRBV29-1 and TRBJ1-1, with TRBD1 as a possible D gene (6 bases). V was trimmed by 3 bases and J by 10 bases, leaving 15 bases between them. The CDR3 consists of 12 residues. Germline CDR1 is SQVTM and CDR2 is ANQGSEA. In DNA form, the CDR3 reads TGCAGCGTTGAGCCGGCGGGGGCCGGAGCTTTCTTT. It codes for CSVEPAGAGAFF.

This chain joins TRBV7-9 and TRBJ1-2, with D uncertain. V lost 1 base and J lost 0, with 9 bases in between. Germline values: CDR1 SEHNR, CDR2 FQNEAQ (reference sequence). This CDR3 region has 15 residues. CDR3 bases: TGTGCCAGCAGCTTAGTTGGTGGGCCTAACTATGGCTACACCTTC. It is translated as CASSLVGGPNYGYTF.

CDR3 in amino acids: CASTREGQSTDTQYF. DNA of the CDR3: TGTGCCAGCACCCGTGAGGGGCAGAGCACAGATACGCAGTATTTT. The chain couples TRBV9 to TRBJ2-3, with D perhaps given as TRBD1 or TRBD2 (5 bases each). Germline V gene sequence: CDR1 SGDLS, CDR2 YYNGEE. The CDR3 runs 15 residues. Trimming pared 6 bases from V and 0 bases from J, leaving 14 bases between.

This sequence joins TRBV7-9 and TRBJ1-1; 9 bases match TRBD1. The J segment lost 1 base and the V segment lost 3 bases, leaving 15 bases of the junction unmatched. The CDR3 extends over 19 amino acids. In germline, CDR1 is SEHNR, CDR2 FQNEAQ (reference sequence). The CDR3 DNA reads TGTGCCAGCAGCTTCCCCGTTCGACAGGGGGGAGAGTCGAACACTGAAGCTTTCTTT. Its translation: CASSFPVRQGGESNTEAFF. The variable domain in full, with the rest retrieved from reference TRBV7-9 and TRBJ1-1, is DTGVSQNPRHKITKRGQNVTFRCDPISEHNRLYWYRQTLGQGPEFLTYFQNEAQLEKSRLLSDRFSAERPKGSFSTLEIQRTEQGDSAMYLCASSFPVRQGGESNTEAFFGQGTRLTVV.

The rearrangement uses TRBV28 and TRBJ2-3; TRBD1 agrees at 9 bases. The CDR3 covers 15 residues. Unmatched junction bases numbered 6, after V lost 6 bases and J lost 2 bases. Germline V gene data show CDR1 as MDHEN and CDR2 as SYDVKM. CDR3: CASSHTGGNTDTQYF. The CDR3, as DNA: TGTGCCAGCAGCCACACAGGGGGCAACACAGATACGCAGTATTTT.

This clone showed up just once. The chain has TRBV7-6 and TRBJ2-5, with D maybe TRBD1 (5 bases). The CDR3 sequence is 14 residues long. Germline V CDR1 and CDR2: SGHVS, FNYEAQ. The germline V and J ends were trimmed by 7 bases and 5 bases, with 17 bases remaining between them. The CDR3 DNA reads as TGTGCCAGCAAACAGACCCTGACAGACGAGACCCAGTACTTC. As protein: CASKQTLTDETQYF.

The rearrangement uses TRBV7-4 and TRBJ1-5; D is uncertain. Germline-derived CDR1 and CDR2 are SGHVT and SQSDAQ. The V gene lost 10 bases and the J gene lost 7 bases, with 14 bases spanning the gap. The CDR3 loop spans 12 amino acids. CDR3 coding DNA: TGTGCCAACGACCTAGGCCCGCAGCCCCAGCATTTT. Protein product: CANDLGPQPQHF.

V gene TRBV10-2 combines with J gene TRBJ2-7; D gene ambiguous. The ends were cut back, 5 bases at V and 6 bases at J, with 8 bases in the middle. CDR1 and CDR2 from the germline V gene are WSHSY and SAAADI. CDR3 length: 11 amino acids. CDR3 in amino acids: CASSREGEQYF. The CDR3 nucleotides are TGCGCCAGCAGTAGGGAAGGCGAGCAGTACTTC.

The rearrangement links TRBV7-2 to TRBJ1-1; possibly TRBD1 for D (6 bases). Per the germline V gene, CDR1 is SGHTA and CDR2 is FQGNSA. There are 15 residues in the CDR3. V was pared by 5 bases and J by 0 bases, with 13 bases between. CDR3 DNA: TGTGCCAGCAGCCACGCAGGGGTCATGAACACTGAAGCTTTCTTT. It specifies CASSHAGVMNTEAFF. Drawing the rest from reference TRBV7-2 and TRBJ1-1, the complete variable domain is GAGVSQSPSNKVTEKGKDVELRCDPISGHTALYWYRQSLGQGLEFLIYFQGNSAPDKSGLPSDRFSAERTGGSVSTLTIQRTQQEDSAVYLCASSHAGVMNTEAFFGQGTRLTVV.

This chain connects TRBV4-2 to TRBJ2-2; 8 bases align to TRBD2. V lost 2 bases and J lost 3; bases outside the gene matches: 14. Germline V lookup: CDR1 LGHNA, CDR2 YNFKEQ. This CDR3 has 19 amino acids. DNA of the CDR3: TGTGCCAGCAGCCAAAATCTCTACCAGACTAGCGAGGACACCGGGGAGCTGTTTTTT. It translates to CASSQNLYQTSEDTGELFF.

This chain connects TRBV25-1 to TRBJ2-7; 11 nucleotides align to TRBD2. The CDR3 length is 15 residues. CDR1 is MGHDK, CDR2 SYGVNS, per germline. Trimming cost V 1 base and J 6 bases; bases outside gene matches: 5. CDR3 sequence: CASSELGLAASEQYF. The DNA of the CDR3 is TGTGCCAGCAGTGAATTGGGACTAGCGGCTTCCGAGCAGTACTTC.

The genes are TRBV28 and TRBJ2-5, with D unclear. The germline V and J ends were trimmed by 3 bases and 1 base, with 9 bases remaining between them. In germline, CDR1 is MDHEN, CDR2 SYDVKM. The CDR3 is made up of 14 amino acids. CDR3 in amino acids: CASSLRLGQETQYF. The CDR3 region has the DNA TGTGCCAGCAGTTTGAGGTTGGGCCAAGAGACCCAGTACTTC.

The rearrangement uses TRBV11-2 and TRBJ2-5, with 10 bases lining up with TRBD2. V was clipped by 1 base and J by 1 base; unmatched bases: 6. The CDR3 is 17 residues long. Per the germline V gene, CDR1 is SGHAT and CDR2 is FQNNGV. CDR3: CASSLVISGRFQETQYF. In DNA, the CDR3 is TGTGCCAGCAGCTTAGTTATTAGCGGGAGGTTCCAAGAGACCCAGTACTTC.

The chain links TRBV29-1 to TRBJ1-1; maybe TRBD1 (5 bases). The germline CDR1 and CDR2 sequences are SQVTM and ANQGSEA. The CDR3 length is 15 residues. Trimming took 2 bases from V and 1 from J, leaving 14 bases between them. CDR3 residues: CSVESWSGANTEAFF. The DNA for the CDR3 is TGCAGCGTTGAAAGTTGGTCCGGGGCGAACACTGAAGCTTTCTTT.

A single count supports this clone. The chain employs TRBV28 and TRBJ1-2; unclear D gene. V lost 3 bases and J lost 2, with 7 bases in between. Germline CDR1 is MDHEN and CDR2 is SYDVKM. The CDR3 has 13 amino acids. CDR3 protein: CASSFGLNYGYTF. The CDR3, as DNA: TGTGCCAGCAGTTTCGGCCTCAACTATGGCTACACCTTC.

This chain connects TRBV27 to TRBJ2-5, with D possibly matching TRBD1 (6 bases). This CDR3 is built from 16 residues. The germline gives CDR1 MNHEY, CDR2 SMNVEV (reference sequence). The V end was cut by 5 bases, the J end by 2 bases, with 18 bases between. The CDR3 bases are TGTGCCAGCAGTCTCATCACCGGGACACTACAAGAGACCCAGTACTTC. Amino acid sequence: CASSLITGTLQETQYF.

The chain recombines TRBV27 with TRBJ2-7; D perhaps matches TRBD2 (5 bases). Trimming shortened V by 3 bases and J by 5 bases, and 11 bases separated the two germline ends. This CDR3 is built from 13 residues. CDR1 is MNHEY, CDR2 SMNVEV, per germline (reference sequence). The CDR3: CASSLGVIDEQYF. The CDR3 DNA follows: TGTGCCAGCAGTTTGGGAGTTATCGACGAGCAGTACTTC.

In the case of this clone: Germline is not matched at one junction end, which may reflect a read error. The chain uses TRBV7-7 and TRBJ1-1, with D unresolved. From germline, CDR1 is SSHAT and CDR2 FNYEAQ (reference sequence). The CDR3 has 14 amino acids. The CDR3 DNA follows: TGTGCTAGCAGCCCGCGTCGGTGGGACACTGAAGCTTTCTTT. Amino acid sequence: CASSPRRWDTEAFF. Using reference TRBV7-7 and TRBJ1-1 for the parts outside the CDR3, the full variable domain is GAGVSQSPRYKVTKRGQDVTLRCDPISSHATLYWYQQALGQGPEFLTYFNYEAQPDKSGLPSDRFSAERPEGSISTLTIQRTEQRDSAMYRCASSPRRWDTEAFFGQGTRLTVV.

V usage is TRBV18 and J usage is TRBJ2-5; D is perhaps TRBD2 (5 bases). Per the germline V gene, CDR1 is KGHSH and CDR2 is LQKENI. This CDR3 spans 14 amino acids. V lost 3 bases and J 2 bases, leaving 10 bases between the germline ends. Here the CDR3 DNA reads TGTGCCAGCTCACCGAGACGGGAACAAGAGACCCAGTACTTC. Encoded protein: CASSPRREQETQYF.